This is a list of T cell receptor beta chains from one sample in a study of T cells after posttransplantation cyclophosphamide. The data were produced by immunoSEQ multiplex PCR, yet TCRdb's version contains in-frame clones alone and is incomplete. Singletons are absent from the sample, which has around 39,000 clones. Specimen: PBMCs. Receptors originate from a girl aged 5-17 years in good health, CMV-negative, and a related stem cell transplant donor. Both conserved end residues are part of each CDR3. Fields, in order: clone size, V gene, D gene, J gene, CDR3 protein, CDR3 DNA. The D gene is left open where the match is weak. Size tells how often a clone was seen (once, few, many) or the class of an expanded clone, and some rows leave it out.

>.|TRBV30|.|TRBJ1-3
CAWREGPSGNTIYF
TGTGCCTGGAGGGAGGGGCCCTCTGGAAACACCATATATTTT
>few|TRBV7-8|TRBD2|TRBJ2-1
CASSLATGLGVGFNEQFF
TGTGCCAGCAGCTTAGCGACTGGACTAGGGGTCGGCTTCAATGAGCAGTTCTTC
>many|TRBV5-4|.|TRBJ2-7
CASSLVRVHSSVEQYF
TGTGCCAGCAGCTTGGTAAGAGTGCACTCCTCGGTCGAGCAGTACTTC
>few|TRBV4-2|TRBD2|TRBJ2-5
CASSQGGLAGQGGETQYF
TGTGCCAGCAGCCAGGGGGGACTAGCGGGGCAAGGTGGAGAGACCCAGTACTTC
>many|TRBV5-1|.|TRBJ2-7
CASSLQGYEQYF
TGCGCCAGCAGCTTGCAGGGTTACGAGCAGTACTTC
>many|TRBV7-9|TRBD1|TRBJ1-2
CASSSRQGAFYGYTF
TGTGCCAGCAGCTCCCGACAGGGGGCCTTCTATGGCTACACCTTC
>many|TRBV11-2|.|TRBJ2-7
CASTWTEANEQYF
TGTGCCAGCACCTGGACAGAGGCCAACGAGCAGTACTTC
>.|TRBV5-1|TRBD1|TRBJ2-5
CASSMGQGAKTQYF
TGCGCCAGCAGCATGGGACAGGGGGCTAAGACCCAGTACTTC
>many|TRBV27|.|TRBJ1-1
CASSLGGGNTEAFF
TGTGCCAGCAGTTTGGGGGGAGGAAACACTGAAGCTTTCTTT
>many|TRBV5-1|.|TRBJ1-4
CASSLGQVNEKLFF
TGCGCCAGCAGCTTGGGACAGGTTAATGAAAAACTGTTTTTT
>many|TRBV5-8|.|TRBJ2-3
CASSLVLGGNTDTQYF
TGTGCCAGCAGCTTGGTGCTTGGGGGCAACACAGATACGCAGTATTTT
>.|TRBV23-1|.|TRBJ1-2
CASNLILWYGYTF
TGCGCCAGCAACTTAATCCTATGGTATGGCTACACCTTC
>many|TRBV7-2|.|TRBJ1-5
CASTRSNQPQHF
TGTGCCAGCACCCGTAGCAATCAGCCCCAGCATTTT
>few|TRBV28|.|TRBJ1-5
CASSPLSNQPQHF
TGTGCCAGCAGCCCGTTAAGCAATCAGCCCCAGCATTTT
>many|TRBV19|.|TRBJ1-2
CASSMRGSYGYTF
TGTGCCAGTAGTATGAGGGGGTCCTATGGCTACACCTTC
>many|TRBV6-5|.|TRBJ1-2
CASSYVGQRYGYTF
TGTGCCAGCAGTTACGTCGGACAGCGCTATGGCTACACCTTC
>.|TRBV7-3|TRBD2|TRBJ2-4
CASSPGTSGSENIQYF
TGTGCCAGCAGCCCCGGGACTAGCGGGAGCGAAAACATTCAGTACTTC
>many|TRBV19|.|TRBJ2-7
CASSYTNSLAYEQYF
TGTGCCAGTAGTTATACCAATAGCCTGGCCTACGAGCAGTACTTC
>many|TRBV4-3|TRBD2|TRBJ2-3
CASSQGFGLAGGGTDTQYF
TGCGCCAGCAGCCAGGGTTTTGGACTAGCGGGAGGGGGCACAGATACGCAGTATTTT
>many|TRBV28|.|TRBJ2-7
CASSPGFSSYEQYF
TGTGCCAGCAGCCCGGGATTCAGCTCCTACGAGCAGTACTTC
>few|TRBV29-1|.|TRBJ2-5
CSVDRAETQYF
TGCAGCGTTGACAGGGCGGAGACCCAGTACTTC
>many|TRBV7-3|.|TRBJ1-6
CASSLAGSPLHF
TGTGCCAGCAGCTTAGCCGGGTCACCCCTCCACTTT
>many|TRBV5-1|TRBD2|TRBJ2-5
CASSLALMSGGTQETQYF
TGCGCCAGCAGCTTGGCCCTAATGAGCGGGGGAACCCAAGAGACCCAGTACTTC
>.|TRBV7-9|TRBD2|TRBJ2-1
CASSLVRTSGRSYNEQFF
TGTGCCAGCAGCTTAGTTCGGACTAGCGGTCGGTCCTACAATGAGCAGTTCTTC
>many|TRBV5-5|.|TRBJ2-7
CASSLRFYEQYF
TGTGCCAGCAGCTTGCGGTTTTACGAGCAGTACTTC
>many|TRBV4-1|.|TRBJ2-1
CASSQGSPAFEQFF
TGCGCCAGCAGCCAAGGGTCTCCAGCGTTCGAGCAGTTCTTC
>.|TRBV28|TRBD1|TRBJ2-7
CASSFRDRDSDEQYF
TGTGCCAGCAGTTTCCGGGACAGGGACTCTGACGAGCAGTACTTC
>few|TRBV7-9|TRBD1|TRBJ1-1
CASSLFFRDRMNTEAFF
TGTGCCAGCAGCTTATTCTTCCGGGACAGGATGAACACTGAAGCTTTCTTT
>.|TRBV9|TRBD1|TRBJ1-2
CASSVAPDRGYGYTF
TGTGCCAGCAGCGTAGCTCCTGACAGGGGTTATGGCTACACCTTC
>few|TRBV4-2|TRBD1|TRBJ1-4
CASSQDSPGQANEKLFF
TGTGCCAGCAGCCAAGATAGTCCGGGACAGGCTAATGAAAAACTGTTTTTT
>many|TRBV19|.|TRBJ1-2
CASSILTGNGYTF
TGTGCCAGTAGTATCCTAACAGGGAATGGCTACACCTTC
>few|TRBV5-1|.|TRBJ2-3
CASSPTTADTQYF
TGCGCCAGCAGCCCGACGACAGCAGATACGCAGTATTTT
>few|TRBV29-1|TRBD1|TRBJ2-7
CSVGAGTGGYEQYF
TGCAGCGTCGGGGCGGGGACAGGGGGCTACGAGCAGTACTTC
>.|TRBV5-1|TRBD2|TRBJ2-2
CASSPGLAGNTGELFF
TGCGCCAGCAGCCCCGGACTAGCGGGTAACACCGGGGAGCTGTTTTTT
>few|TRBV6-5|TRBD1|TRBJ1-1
CASSAYRGRNTEAFF
TGTGCCAGCAGTGCCTACAGGGGGCGGAACACTGAAGCTTTCTTT
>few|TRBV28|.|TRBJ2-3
CASSTRRGGADTQYF
TGTGCCAGCTCGACTCGGAGAGGGGGGGCAGATACGCAGTATTTT
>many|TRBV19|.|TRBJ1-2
CASSIDPYGNYGYTF
TGTGCCAGTAGTATAGATCCTTACGGTAACTATGGCTACACCTTC
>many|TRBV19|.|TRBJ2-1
CASSLGGSYNEQFF
TGTGCCAGTAGTTTGGGAGGCTCCTACAATGAGCAGTTCTTC
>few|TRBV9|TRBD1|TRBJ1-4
CASSLGQGAFSEKLFF
TGTGCCAGCAGCCTTGGACAGGGGGCGTTTTCGGAAAAACTGTTTTTT
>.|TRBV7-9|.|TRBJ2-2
CASSLELVVGELFF
TGTGCCAGCAGCTTAGAACTAGTGGTCGGGGAGCTGTTTTTT